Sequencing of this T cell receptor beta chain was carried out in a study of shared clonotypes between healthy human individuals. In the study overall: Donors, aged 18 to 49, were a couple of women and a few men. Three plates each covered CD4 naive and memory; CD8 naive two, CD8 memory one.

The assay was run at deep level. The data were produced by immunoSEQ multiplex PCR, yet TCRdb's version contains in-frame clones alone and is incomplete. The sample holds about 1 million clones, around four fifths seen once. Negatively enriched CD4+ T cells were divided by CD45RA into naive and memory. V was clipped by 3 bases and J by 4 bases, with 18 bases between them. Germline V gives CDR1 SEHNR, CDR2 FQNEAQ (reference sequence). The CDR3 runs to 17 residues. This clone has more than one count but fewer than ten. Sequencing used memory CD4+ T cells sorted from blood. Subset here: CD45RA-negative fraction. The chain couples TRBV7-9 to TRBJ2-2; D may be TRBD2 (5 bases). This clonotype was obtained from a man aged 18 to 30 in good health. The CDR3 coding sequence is TGTGCCAGCAGCTTGCCCAGCCCGGGGTCAGCCACCGGGGAGCTGTTTTTT. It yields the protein CASSLPSPGSATGELFF.